What follows are 17 T cell receptor beta chains derived from one specimen sequenced in a study of T cell responses to AZD1222 COVID-19 vaccine (dated by TCRdb to 2020 to 2022). The sample's time point label is to be understood as: about 28 days (+/-7) after the second vaccine dose. Library method: the immunoSEQ multiplex PCR assay. What TCRdb holds here is the immuneACCESS table cut down to in-frame rearrangements. Part of the clones is not present; checked against another copy, under half of the missing clones reflect an unresolved V gene, and the others are unexplained. The sample table contains around 150,000 clones; only one count was recorded for roughly 94% of them. Of the sample, 1% to 1.4% falls within the top ten clones. The input for sequencing was peripheral blood, taken 28 days after the second AZD1222 dose. All receptors derive from an adult who received the AZD1222 COVID-19 vaccine.

V and J are TRBV9 and TRBJ2-3; D is unresolved. This CDR3 contains 14 residues. The germline V gene encodes CDR1 SGDLS and CDR2 YYNGEE. V lost 3 bases and J lost 6, with 14 bases in between. CDR3 DNA sequence: TGTGCCAGCAGCGCCCATCGCTTTGGGGATACGCAGTATTTT. Its translation is CASSAHRFGDTQYF.

The chain employs TRBV4-1 and TRBJ1-2; 8 bases match TRBD1. The CDR3 is made up of 15 amino acids. The V gene end was trimmed by 1 base and the J gene end by 8 bases; junction bases not matched to a gene: 9. The germline V gene encodes CDR1 MGHRA and CDR2 YSYEKL. CDR3 nucleotide sequence: TGCGCCAGCAGCCAAGCTTCGGACAGGGCGCGGGGCTACACCTTC. Protein: CASSQASDRARGYTF.

Note on this clone: One junction end does not reproduce the germline sequence, and a read error may be involved. CDR3 bases: TGCGCCAACAGTGACTCCCAGGGGTTTCCCTATGGCTACACCTTC. Protein product: CANSDSQGFPYGYTF. This chain uses TRBV10-1 with TRBJ1-2; possible D gene TRBD1, 6 bases. The CDR3 is 15 amino acids. Germline assignment: CDR1 WNHNN and CDR2 SYGVQD (reference sequence).

The chain links TRBV27 to TRBJ2-1, with TRBD1 identical over 8 bases. The germline CDR1 and CDR2 sequences are MNHEY and SMNVEV (reference sequence). V trimming: 3 bases; J trimming: 8 bases; junction bases outside the gene matches: 24. The CDR3 loop spans 20 amino acids. This chain's CDR3 is CASSFPIPTSGRGHKDEQFF. DNA of the CDR3: TGTGCCAGCAGTTTTCCTATCCCCACCTCGGGCAGGGGGCATAAGGATGAGCAGTTCTTC.

The genes are TRBV5-5 and TRBJ1-1; no firm D call. CDR1 and CDR2 (germline): SGHKS, YYEKEE (reference sequence). The CDR3 sequence is 14 residues long. Trimming cost V 0 bases and J 2 bases, with 8 bases left between them. The CDR3 sequence is CASSLEIYNTEAFF. In DNA, the CDR3 is TGTGCCAGCAGCTTGGAGATTTACAACACTGAAGCTTTCTTT. Full variable domain (outside the CDR3, taken from reference TRBV5-5 and TRBJ1-1): DAGVTQSPTHLIKTRGQQVTLRCSPISGHKSVSWYQQVLGQGPQFIFQYYEKEERGRGNFPDRFSARQFPNYSSELNVNALLLGDSALYLCASSLEIYNTEAFFGQGTRLTVV.

This clone has a single count. The V gene is TRBV7-9, the J gene TRBJ1-1; 7 bases match TRBD1. The trim removed 2 bases at V and 2 bases at J, leaving 5 bases unmatched. The germline gives CDR1 SEHNR, CDR2 FQNEAQ (reference sequence). The CDR3 totals 15 residues. CDR3 bases: TGTGCCAGCAGCTTACCAGGGGGGTACAACACTGAAGCTTTCTTT. It codes for CASSLPGGYNTEAFF. The whole variable domain, filled in from reference TRBV7-9 and TRBJ1-1, reads DTGVSQNPRHKITKRGQNVTFRCDPISEHNRLYWYRQTLGQGPEFLTYFQNEAQLEKSRLLSDRFSAERPKGSFSTLEIQRTEQGDSAMYLCASSLPGGYNTEAFFGQGTRLTVV.

The chain employs TRBV2 and TRBJ1-5; D is unresolved. This CDR3 has 12 residues. The V end lost 4 bases, the J end lost 7 bases, and 8 bases lay between the germline ends. Per the germline V gene, CDR1 is SNHLY and CDR2 is FYNNEI. The CDR3 nucleotides read TGTGCCAGCAGTGTAAGTGGGCAGCCCCAGCATTTT. It codes for CASSVSGQPQHF. Together with reference TRBV2 and TRBJ1-5, the CDR3 gives the full variable domain: EPEVTQTPSHQVTQMGQEVILRCVPISNHLYFYWYRQILGQKVEFLVSFYNNEISEKSEIFDDQFSVERPDGSNFTLKIRSTKLEDSAMYFCASSVSGQPQHFGDGTRLSIL.

The J gene is TRBJ1-2, the V gene TRBV7-2; TRBD1 is a possible D gene (5 bases). This CDR3 is 13 amino acids long. The V gene's germline CDR1 is SGHTA and CDR2 FQGNSA. V lost 2 bases to trimming and J lost 8 bases, with 12 bases between them. Here the CDR3 reads CASSLSLGEGYTF. The DNA of the CDR3 is TGTGCCAGCAGCTTATCACTGGGGGAAGGCTACACCTTC.

This chain links TRBV11-1 with TRBJ2-1; 7 bases are a match to TRBD1. The CDR3 is 14 amino acids. Trimming at V came to 5 bases and at J to 7 bases, leaving 8 bases not matched to a gene. CDR1 SGHAT and CDR2 FQDESV come from the germline V gene (reference sequence). The CDR3 here is CASSPTGDGNEQFF. DNA for the CDR3: TGTGCCAGCAGCCCCACAGGGGATGGTAATGAGCAGTTCTTC.

This chain uses TRBV24-1 with TRBJ1-1; 7 bases match TRBD1. J gave up 11 bases and V 2 bases, and 19 bases lay outside the gene matches. Germline V lookup: CDR1 KGHDR, CDR2 SFDVKD. The CDR3 is 17 amino acids. CDR3 coding DNA: TGTGCCACCAGTGATTCCAACGTCCCGGACACAGGGGTAGGGGCTTTCTTT. Translated, it gives CATSDSNVPDTGVGAFF.

This sequence joins TRBV5-4 and TRBJ1-5; D remains ambiguous. The CDR3 covers 12 residues. Trimming stripped 4 bases from V and 3 bases from J, with 5 bases between. Germline CDR1 and CDR2: SGHNT and YYREEE (reference sequence). The CDR3 is CASSRDNQPQHF. For the CDR3, the DNA is TGTGCCAGCAGCCGGGACAATCAGCCCCAGCATTTT.

The CDR3, as DNA: TGTGCCAGCAGTTTTCGGCAGGGTTCTTCACCCCTCCACTTT. It is translated as CASSFRQGSSPLHF. J is TRBJ1-6 and V is TRBV27, with a weak D call TRBD1 (5 bases). The CDR3 totals 14 residues. The V end lost 3 bases, the J end lost 9 bases, and 12 bases lay between the germline ends. Germline V gene lookup returns CDR1 MNHEY and CDR2 SMNVEV (reference sequence).

This chain links TRBV27 with TRBJ2-7; TRBD2 is a possible D gene (6 bases). The ends were cut back, 5 bases at V and 4 bases at J, with 15 bases in the middle. The CDR3 has 14 amino acids. CDR1 and CDR2 (germline): MNHEY, SMNVEV (reference sequence). CDR3 DNA sequence: TGTGCCAGCAGTCCCTCCGGGACTGCGTACGAGCAGTACTTC. This gives the protein CASSPSGTAYEQYF.

The genes are TRBV7-8 and TRBJ2-2; D unclear. CDR1 SGHVS and CDR2 FQNEAQ come from the germline V gene. The V gene lost 7 bases and the J gene lost 1 base, with 10 bases spanning the gap. The CDR3 runs 14 residues. CDR3 in DNA: TGTGCCAGCATTCTCCTCCTGAACACCGGGGAGCTGTTTTTT. Amino acids: CASILLLNTGELFF.

The gene calls are TRBV30 and TRBJ1-4; 9 positions agree with TRBD1. This CDR3 spans 16 amino acids. Trimming cost V 1 base and J 8 bases; bases outside gene matches: 11. CDR1 and CDR2 (germline): GTSNPN, SVGIG (reference sequence). CDR3 nucleotides: TGTGCCTGGAGTGGTCCCGGGACAGGGCTGGGGGAAAAACTGTTTTTT. The encoded protein is CAWSGPGTGLGEKLFF.

J is TRBJ1-4 and V is TRBV7-2; D remains unclear. The CDR3 runs 14 residues. V was pared by 2 bases and J by 8 bases, with 12 bases between. Per germline, CDR1 SGHTA and CDR2 FQGNSA. The CDR3 loop is CASSLRALGEKLFF. The CDR3 bases are TGTGCCAGCAGCTTAAGGGCTTTAGGAGAAAAACTGTTTTTT.

The chain employs TRBV18 and TRBJ1-1; 10 bases map to TRBD1. The length of the CDR3 is 16 residues. With 5 bases clipped from V and 2 bases from J, the junction kept 8 bases outside the gene matches. Germline CDR1 and CDR2: KGHSH and LQKENI. This chain's CDR3 is CASSATGGGINTEAFF. In nucleotides, the CDR3 is TGTGCCAGCTCAGCGACAGGGGGCGGGATTAACACTGAAGCTTTCTTT.